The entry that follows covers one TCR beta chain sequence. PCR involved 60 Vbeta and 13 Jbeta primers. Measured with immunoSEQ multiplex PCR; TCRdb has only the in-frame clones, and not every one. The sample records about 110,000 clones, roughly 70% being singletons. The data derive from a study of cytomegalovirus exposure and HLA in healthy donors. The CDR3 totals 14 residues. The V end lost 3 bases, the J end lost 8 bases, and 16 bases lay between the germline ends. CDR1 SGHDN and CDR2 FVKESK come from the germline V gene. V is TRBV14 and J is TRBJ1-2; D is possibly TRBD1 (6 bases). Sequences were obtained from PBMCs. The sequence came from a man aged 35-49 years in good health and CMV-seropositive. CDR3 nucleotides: TGTGCCAGCAGCCACCCTGGGGGGGCCGGAGGCTACACCTTC. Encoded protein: CASSHPGGAGGYTF. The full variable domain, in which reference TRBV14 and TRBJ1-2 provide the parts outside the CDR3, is EAGVTQFPSHSVIEKGQTVTLRCDPISGHDNLYWYRRVMGKEIKFLLHFVKESKQDESGMPNNRFLAERTGGTYSTLKVQPAELEDSGVYFCASSHPGGAGGYTFGSGTRLTVV.